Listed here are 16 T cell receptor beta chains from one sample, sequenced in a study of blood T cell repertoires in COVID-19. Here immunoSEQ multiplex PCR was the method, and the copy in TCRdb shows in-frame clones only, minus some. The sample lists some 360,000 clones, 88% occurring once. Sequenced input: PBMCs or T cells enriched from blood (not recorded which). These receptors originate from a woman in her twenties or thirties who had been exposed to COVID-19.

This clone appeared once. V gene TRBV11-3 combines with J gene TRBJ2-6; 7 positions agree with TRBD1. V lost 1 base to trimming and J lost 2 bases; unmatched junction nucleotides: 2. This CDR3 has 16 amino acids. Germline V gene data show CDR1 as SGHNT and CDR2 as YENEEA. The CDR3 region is CASSLGQGAGANVLTF. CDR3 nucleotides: TGTGCCAGCAGCTTAGGCCAGGGGGCTGGGGCCAACGTCCTGACTTTC.

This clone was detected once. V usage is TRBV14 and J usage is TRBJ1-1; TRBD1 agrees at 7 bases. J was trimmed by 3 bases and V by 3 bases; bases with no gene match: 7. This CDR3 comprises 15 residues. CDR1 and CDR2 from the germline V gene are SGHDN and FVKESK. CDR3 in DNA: TGTGCCAGCAGCCAGACTCTCGGGACAGACACTGAAGCTTTCTTT. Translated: CASSQTLGTDTEAFF. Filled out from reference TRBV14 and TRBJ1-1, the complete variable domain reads EAGVTQFPSHSVIEKGQTVTLRCDPISGHDNLYWYRRVMGKEIKFLLHFVKESKQDESGMPNNRFLAERTGGTYSTLKVQPAELEDSGVYFCASSQTLGTDTEAFFGQGTRLTVV.

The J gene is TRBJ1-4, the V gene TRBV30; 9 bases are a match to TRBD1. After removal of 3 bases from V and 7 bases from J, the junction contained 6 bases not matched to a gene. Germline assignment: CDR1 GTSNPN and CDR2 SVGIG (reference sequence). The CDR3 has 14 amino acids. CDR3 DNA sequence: TGTGCCTGGAGCCTGACAGGGGGAGTTGAAAAACTGTTTTTT. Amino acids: CAWSLTGGVEKLFF.

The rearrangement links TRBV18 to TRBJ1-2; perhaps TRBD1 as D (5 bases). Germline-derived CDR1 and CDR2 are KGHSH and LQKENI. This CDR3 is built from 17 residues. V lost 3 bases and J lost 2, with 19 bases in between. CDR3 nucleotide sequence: TGTGCCAGCTCACCGAAGCCTCCCACAGGTATCAACTATGGCTACACCTTC. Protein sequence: CASSPKPPTGINYGYTF.

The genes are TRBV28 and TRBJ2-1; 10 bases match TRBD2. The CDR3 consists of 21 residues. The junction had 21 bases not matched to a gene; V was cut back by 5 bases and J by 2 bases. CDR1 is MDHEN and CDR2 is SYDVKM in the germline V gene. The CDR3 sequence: CASSELGAGLAGDSPYNEQFF. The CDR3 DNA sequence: TGTGCCAGCAGTGAACTCGGAGCCGGCCTAGCGGGAGATTCCCCCTACAATGAGCAGTTCTTC.

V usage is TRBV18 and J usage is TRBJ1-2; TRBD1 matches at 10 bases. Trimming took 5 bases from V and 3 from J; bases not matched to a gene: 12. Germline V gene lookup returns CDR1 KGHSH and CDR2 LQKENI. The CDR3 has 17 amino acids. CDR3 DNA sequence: TGTGCCAGCTCAGCCAAATCAACGGACAGGGGGGACTATGGCTACACCTTC. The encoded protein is CASSAKSTDRGDYGYTF. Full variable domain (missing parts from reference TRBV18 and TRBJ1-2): NAGVMQNPRHLVRRRGQEARLRCSPMKGHSHVYWYRQLPEEGLKFMVYLQKENIIDESGMPKERFSAEFPKEGPSILRIQQVVRGDSAAYFCASSAKSTDRGDYGYTFGSGTRLTVV.

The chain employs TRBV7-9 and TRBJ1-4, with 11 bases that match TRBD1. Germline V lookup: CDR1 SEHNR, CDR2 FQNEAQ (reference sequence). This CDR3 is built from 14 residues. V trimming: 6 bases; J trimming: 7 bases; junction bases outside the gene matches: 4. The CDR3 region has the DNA TGTGCCAGCAGTTGGGACAGGGGGTCTGAAAAACTGTTTTTT. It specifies CASSWDRGSEKLFF.

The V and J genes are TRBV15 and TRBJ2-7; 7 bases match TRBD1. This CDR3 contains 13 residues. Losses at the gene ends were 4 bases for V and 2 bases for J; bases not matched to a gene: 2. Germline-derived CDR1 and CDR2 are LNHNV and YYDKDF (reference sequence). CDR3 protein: CATSTDRAYEQYF. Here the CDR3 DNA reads TGTGCCACCAGCACCGACAGGGCCTACGAGCAGTACTTC.

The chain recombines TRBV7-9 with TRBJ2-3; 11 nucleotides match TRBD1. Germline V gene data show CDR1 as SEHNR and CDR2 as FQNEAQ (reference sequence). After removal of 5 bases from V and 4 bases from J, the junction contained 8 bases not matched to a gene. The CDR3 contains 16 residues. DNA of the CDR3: TGTGCCAGCAGCATCACCTGGACAGGGGGCCCAGATACGCAGTATTTT. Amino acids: CASSITWTGGPDTQYF.

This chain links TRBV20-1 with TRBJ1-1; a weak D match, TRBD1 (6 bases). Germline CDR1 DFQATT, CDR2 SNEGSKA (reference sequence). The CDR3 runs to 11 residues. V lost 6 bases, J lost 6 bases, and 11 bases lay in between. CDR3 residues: CSANRVAEAFF. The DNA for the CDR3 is TGCAGTGCGAACAGGGTGGCTGAAGCTTTCTTT.

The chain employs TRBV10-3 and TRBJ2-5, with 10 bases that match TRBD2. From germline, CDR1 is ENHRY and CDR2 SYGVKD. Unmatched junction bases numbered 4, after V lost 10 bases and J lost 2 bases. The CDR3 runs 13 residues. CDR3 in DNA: TGTGCCACTAAACTAGCGGGACAAGAGACCCAGTACTTC. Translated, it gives CATKLAGQETQYF.

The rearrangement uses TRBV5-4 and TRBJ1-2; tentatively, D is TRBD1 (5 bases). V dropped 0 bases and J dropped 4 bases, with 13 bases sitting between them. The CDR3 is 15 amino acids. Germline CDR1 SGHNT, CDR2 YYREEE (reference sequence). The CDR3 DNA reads TGTGCCAGCAGCTTGGCACTCGGGCAGGGCTATGGCTACACCTTC. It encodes CASSLALGQGYGYTF.

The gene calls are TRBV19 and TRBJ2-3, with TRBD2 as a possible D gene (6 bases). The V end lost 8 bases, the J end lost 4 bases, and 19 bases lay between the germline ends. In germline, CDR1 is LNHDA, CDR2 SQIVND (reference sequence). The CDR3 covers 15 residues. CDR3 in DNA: TGTGCCAGTGACACCGGGACTCGCAAGGCAGATACGCAGTATTTT. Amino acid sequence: CASDTGTRKADTQYF.

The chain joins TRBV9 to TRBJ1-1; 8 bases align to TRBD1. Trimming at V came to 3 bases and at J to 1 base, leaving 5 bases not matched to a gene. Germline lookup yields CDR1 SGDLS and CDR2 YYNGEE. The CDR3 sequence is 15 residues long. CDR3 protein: CASSEGQGPNTEAFF. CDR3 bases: TGTGCCAGCAGCGAAGGACAGGGACCGAACACTGAAGCTTTCTTT.

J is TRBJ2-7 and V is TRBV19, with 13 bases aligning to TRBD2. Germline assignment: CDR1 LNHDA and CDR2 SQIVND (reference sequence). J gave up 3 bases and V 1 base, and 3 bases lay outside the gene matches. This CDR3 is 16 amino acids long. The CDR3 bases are TGTGCCAGTAGTATAGGCGGACTAGCGGGAGACTACGAGCAGTACTTC. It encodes CASSIGGLAGDYEQYF.

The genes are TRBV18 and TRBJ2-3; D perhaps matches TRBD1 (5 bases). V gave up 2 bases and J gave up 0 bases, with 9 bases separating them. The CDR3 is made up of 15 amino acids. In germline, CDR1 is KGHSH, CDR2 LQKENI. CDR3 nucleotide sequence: TGTGCCAGCTCACCAGGGGCGACTAGCACAGATACGCAGTATTTT. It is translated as CASSPGATSTDTQYF.